In its sample, the clone carrying this T cell receptor (beta chain) was seen many times. Its antigen remains unknown. The V segment lost 3 bases and the J segment 2 bases; nucleotides outside the gene matches: 7. Germline V CDR1 and CDR2: ENHRY, SYGVKD. This CDR3 region has 16 residues. Stable disease denoted Graves' hyperthyroidism without ophthalmopathy progression within 18 months. Newly diagnosed hyperthyroidism patients aged 18 to 65 years had disease lasting under 2 months. From roughly 9.2 ml of fresh peripheral blood, PBMCs were isolated. These data are taken from a study of T cells in Graves' hyperthyroidism and ophthalmopathy. Amplified TCR beta CDR3 regions derived from RNA transcripts. TCR CDR3 underwent first-round RT-PCR with the HTBI primer set. A single record per CDR3 protein comes from TCRdb applying MiXCR to the multiplex PCR reads. The sample consists of about 520,000 distinct CDR3 sequences, around 20% of them appearing once.

Points from the study as a whole: The model identified upcoming ophthalmopathy a median about 7.1 months ahead of onset.

The source material was blood. The sequence was collected from a man between 18 and 29 years old with Graves' hyperthyroidism. The chain employs TRBV10-3 and TRBJ2-5, with 9 bases identical to TRBD2. DNA for the CDR3: TGTGCCATCAGTGATGTCCCTAGCGGGAAACAAGAGACCCAGTACTTC. Amino acid sequence: CAISDVPSGKQETQYF.